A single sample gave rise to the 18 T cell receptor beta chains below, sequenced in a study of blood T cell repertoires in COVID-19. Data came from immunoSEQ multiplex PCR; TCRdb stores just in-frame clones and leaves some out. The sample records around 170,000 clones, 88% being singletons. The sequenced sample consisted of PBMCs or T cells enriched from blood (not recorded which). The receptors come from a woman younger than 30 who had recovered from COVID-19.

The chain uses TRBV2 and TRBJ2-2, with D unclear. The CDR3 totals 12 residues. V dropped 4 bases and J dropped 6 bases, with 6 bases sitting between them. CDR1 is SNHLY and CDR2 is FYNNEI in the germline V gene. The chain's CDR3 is CASSVRPGELFF. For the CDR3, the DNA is TGTGCCAGCAGTGTGAGGCCCGGGGAGCTGTTTTTT.

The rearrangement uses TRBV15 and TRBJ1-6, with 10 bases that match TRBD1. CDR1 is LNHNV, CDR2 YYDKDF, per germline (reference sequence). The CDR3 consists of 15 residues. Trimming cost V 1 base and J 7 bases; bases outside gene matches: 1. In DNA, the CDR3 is TGTGCCACCAGCAGAGGACAGGGGGCGAATTCACCCCTCCACTTT. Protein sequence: CATSRGQGANSPLHF.

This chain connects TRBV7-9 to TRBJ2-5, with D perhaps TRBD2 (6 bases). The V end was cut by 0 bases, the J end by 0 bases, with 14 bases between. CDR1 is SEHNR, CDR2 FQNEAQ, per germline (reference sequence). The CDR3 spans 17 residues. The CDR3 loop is CASSLAWGDGDQETQYF. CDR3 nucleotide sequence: TGTGCCAGCAGCTTAGCGTGGGGGGACGGAGACCAAGAGACCCAGTACTTC.

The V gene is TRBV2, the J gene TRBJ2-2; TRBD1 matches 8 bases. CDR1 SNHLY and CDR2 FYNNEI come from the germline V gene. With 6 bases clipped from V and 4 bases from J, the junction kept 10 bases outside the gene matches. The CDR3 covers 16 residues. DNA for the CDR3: TGTGCCAGCAGCCTCAGACAGGGGCCGACCACCGGGGAGCTGTTTTTT. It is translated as CASSLRQGPTTGELFF.

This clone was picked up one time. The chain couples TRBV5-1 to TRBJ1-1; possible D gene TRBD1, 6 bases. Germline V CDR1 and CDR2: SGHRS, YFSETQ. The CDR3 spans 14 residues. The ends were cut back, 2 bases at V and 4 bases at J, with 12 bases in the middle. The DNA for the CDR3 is TGCGCCAGCAGCTTACAGGGAGCGTTCACTGAAGCTTTCTTT. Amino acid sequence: CASSLQGAFTEAFF. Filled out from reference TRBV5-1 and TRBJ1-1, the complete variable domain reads KAGVTQTPRYLIKTRGQQVTLSCSPISGHRSVSWYQQTPGQGLQFLFEYFSETQRNKGNFPGRFSGRQFSNSRSEMNVSTLELGDSALYLCASSLQGAFTEAFFGQGTRLTVV.

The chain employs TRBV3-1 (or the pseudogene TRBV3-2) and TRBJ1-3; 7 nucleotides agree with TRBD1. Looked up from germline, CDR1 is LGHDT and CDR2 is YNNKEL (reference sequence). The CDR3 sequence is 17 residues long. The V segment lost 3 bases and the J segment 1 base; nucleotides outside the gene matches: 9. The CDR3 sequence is CASSQRNPRGSGNTIYF. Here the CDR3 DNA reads TGTGCCAGCAGCCAGAGGAACCCCAGGGGGTCTGGAAACACCATATATTTT.

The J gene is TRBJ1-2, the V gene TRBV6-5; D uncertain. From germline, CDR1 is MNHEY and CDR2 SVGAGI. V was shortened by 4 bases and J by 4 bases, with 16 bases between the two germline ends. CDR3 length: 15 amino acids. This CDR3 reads CASSSRAGSIYGYTF. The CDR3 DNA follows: TGTGCCAGCAGTTCGAGGGCCGGGTCGATCTATGGCTACACCTTC.

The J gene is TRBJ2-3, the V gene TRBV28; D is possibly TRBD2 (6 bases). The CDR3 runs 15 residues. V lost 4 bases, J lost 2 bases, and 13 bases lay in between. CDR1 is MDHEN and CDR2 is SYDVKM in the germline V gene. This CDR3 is CASSSLTRTTDTQYF. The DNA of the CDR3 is TGTGCCAGCAGTTCCCTGACTAGAACCACAGATACGCAGTATTTT.

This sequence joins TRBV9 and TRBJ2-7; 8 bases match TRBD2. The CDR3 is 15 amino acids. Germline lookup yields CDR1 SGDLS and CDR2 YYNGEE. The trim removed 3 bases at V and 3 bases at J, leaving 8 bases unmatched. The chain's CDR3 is CASSEGLAGNYEQYF. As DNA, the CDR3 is TGTGCCAGCAGCGAGGGGCTAGCGGGCAACTACGAGCAGTACTTC.

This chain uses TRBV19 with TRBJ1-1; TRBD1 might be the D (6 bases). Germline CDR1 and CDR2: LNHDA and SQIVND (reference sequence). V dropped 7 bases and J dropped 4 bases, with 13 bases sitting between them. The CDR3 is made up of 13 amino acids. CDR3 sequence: CASTPGDGTEAFF. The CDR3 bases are TGTGCCAGTACCCCAGGGGACGGCACTGAAGCTTTCTTT. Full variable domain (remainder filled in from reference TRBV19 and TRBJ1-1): DGGITQSPKYLFRKEGQNVTLSCEQNLNHDAMYWYRQDPGQGLRLIYYSQIVNDFQKGDIAEGYSVSREKKESFPLTVTSAQKNPTAFYLCASTPGDGTEAFFGQGTRLTVV.

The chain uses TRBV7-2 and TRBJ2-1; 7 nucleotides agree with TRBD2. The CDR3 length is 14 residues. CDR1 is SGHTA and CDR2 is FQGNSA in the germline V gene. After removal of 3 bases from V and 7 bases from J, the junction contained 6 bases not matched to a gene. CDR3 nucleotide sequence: TGTGCCAGCAGCTTCCCGGGGGGTTCGAATGAGCAGTTCTTC. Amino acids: CASSFPGGSNEQFF.

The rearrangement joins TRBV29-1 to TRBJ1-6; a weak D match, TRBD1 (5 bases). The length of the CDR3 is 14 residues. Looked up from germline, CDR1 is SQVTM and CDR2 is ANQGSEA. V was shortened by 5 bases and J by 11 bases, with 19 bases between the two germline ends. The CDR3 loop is CSVPGPSAGTPLHF. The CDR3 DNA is TGCAGCGTTCCAGGGCCCTCCGCAGGGACACCCCTCCACTTT.

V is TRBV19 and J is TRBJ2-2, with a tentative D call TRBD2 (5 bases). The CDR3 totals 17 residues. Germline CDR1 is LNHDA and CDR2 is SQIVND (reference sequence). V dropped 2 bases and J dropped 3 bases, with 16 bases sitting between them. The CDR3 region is CASSITSETGYTGELFF. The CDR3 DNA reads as TGTGCCAGTAGTATAACTTCTGAGACGGGGTACACCGGGGAGCTGTTTTTT. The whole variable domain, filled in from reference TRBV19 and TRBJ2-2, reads DGGITQSPKYLFRKEGQNVTLSCEQNLNHDAMYWYRQDPGQGLRLIYYSQIVNDFQKGDIAEGYSVSREKKESFPLTVTSAQKNPTAFYLCASSITSETGYTGELFFGEGSRLTVL.

The CDR3 DNA reads TGTGCCAGCAGCTTGTTACAAGCGATGAACACTGAAGCTTTCTTT. Its protein is CASSLLQAMNTEAFF. The chain recombines TRBV7-9 with TRBJ1-1; D uncertain. Germline CDR1 and CDR2: SEHNR and FQNEAQ (reference sequence). The CDR3 is 15 amino acids. V gave up 3 bases and J gave up 0 bases, with 11 bases separating them.

In DNA form, the CDR3 reads TGCAGCGTTGGAATTGGCACAGCGAACACTGAAGCTTTCTTT. Amino acids: CSVGIGTANTEAFF. V usage is TRBV29-1 and J usage is TRBJ1-1; D gene uncertain. The CDR3 loop spans 14 amino acids. Trimming took off 4 bases at V and 1 base at J, with 13 bases between the two ends. The germline CDR1 and CDR2 sequences are SQVTM and ANQGSEA.

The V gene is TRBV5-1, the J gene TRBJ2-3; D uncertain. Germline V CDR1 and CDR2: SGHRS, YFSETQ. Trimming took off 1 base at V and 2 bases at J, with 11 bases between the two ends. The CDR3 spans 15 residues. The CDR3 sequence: CASSLNSPSTDTQYF. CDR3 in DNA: TGCGCCAGCAGCTTGAACTCCCCTTCCACAGATACGCAGTATTTT.

CDR3 DNA sequence: TGCGCCAGCAGCGCGGGCCAAGCGGAGACCCAGTACTTC. Its protein is CASSAGQAETQYF. V and J are TRBV4-1 and TRBJ2-5; D may be TRBD2 (5 bases). The CDR3 spans 13 residues. Germline CDR1 reads MGHRA; CDR2 reads YSYEKL. Deletions cut 5 bases from V and 5 bases from J, with 12 bases between.

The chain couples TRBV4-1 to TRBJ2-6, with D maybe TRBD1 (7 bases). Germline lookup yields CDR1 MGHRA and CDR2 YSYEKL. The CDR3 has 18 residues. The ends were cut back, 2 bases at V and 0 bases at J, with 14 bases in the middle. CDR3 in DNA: TGCGCCAGCAGCCAAAATGAGGAGGGGGCCTCTGGGGCCAACGTCCTGACTTTC. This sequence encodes CASSQNEEGASGANVLTF.